The entry below gives a single T cell receptor beta chain sequence along with its context. This sample is drawn from a study of metastatic and nonmetastatic thyroid tumors. MiXCR re-clonotyped the PCR reads for TCRdb. Of roughly 30,000 clones listed, 18% are singletons. Patients had received no treatment of any kind before thyroid surgery. V shed 0 bases and J shed 3 bases, with 17 bases lying between them. The CDR3 spans 16 residues. Per the germline V gene, CDR1 is DFQATT and CDR2 is SNEGSKA (reference sequence). The sample comprised blood. This TCR derives from a female donor with papillary thyroid cancer or a benign thyroid nodule (not recorded which). Some clones in this sample may be carry-over from other donors' samples. The rearrangement links TRBV20-1 to TRBJ1-1; possibly TRBD1 for D (5 bases). CDR3 bases: TGCAGTGCTAGAGACTTAAACGGGGGGTCACACACTGAAGCTTTCTTT. The encoded protein is CSARDLNGGSHTEAFF.